The 25 T cell receptor beta chains below were found in one sample sequenced in a study of blood T cell repertoires in COVID-19. Method: immunoSEQ multiplex PCR; TCRdb's copy keeps in-frame clones and lacks some. The sample holds some 300,000 clones, approximately 84% seen once. Sequencing input: PBMCs or T cells enriched from blood (not recorded which). These receptors originate from a man aged 25-45 years who had recovered from COVID-19.

J is TRBJ2-7 and V is TRBV24-1; D may be TRBD2 (5 bases). This CDR3 is built from 13 residues. Between the trimmed V and J ends, which lost 3 bases and 7 bases, there was a span of 12 bases. Germline V gives CDR1 KGHDR, CDR2 SFDVKD. The CDR3 DNA reads as TGTGCCACCAGTGATAGGACTCGCGGAGAGCAGTACTTC. Translation: CATSDRTRGEQYF.

The V call is TRBV28, the J call TRBJ1-1, with a weak D call TRBD1 (5 bases). Trimming left V 0 bases short and J 4 bases short, with 9 bases between. Germline lookup yields CDR1 MDHEN and CDR2 SYDVKM. There are 14 residues in the CDR3. DNA of the CDR3: TGTGCCAGCAGTTTATGGGGCGGGGGCACTGAAGCTTTCTTT. Translating it yields CASSLWGGGTEAFF.

The chain uses TRBV25-1 and TRBJ1-1, with a possible D match to TRBD1 (5 bases). The CDR3 loop spans 16 amino acids. V was pared by 5 bases and J by 6 bases, with 22 bases between. Germline loops: CDR1 MGHDK, CDR2 SYGVNS. The chain's CDR3 is CASSRLRTGGTAEAFF. CDR3 DNA sequence: TGTGCCAGCAGTCGACTAAGGACGGGGGGGACGGCTGAAGCTTTCTTT.

The V gene is TRBV11-3, the J gene TRBJ2-7; weak D call: TRBD1 (7 bases). Germline-derived CDR1 and CDR2 are SGHNT and YENEEA. The length of the CDR3 is 14 residues. Trimming stripped 5 bases from V and 3 bases from J, with 14 bases between. CDR3 in amino acids: CASSPAGQIYEQYF. CDR3 in DNA: TGTGCCAGCAGCCCCGCGGGACAGATCTACGAGCAGTACTTC.

The genes are TRBV10-3 and TRBJ1-1; 7 bases match TRBD1. The V gene end was trimmed by 4 bases and the J gene end by 0 bases; junction bases not matched to a gene: 5. The CDR3 is made up of 15 amino acids. Germline V CDR1 and CDR2: ENHRY, SYGVKD. CDR3 sequence reads: CAISGIQGLNTEAFF. CDR3 DNA: TGTGCCATCAGTGGAATACAGGGGTTGAACACTGAAGCTTTCTTT.

The chain combines TRBV6-5 with TRBJ1-5, with 8 nucleotides matching TRBD1. There are 15 residues in the CDR3. CDR1 and CDR2 (germline): MNHEY, SVGAGI. J gave up 7 bases and V 5 bases, and 10 bases lay outside the gene matches. CDR3 sequence: CASSITSRGHQPQHF. The CDR3 nucleotides are TGTGCCAGCAGTATTACGTCCAGGGGGCACCAGCCCCAGCATTTT.

This sequence joins TRBV18 and TRBJ1-1; D is uncertain. Germline V gene lookup returns CDR1 KGHSH and CDR2 LQKENI. Trimming shortened V by 7 bases and J by 8 bases, and 17 bases separated the two germline ends. This CDR3 region has 13 residues. The CDR3 spells CASFAGEGREAFF. CDR3 in DNA: TGTGCCAGCTTCGCGGGCGAGGGCAGGGAAGCTTTCTTT.

This clone was observed once. The chain has TRBV28 and TRBJ1-4; D is undetermined. The germline V and J ends were trimmed by 8 bases and 3 bases, with 13 bases remaining between them. Germline V CDR1 and CDR2: MDHEN, SYDVKM. This CDR3 comprises 14 residues. CDR3: CASGPGGSNEKLFF. The CDR3 DNA follows: TGTGCCAGCGGGCCGGGAGGATCTAATGAAAAACTGTTTTTT.

This sequence joins TRBV30 and TRBJ1-3; D unresolved. The CDR3 contains 16 residues. In germline, CDR1 is GTSNPN, CDR2 SVGIG (reference sequence). The V and J ends lost 2 bases and 1 base respectively, with 15 bases between them. The CDR3 protein is CAWSLGSSQSGNTIYF. The CDR3, as DNA: TGTGCCTGGAGTTTGGGTAGCTCTCAGTCTGGAAACACCATATATTTT.

This clone has a handful of counts. The genes are TRBV10-1 and TRBJ2-7; tentatively, D is TRBD1 (6 bases). This CDR3 region has 13 residues. Germline V gene data show CDR1 as WNHNN and CDR2 as SYGVQD (reference sequence). V lost 5 bases and J 9 bases, leaving 17 bases between the germline ends. The CDR3 loop reads CASSKLRGDWQYF. For the CDR3, the DNA is TGCGCCAGCAGTAAGCTCAGGGGTGATTGGCAGTACTTC.

This rearrangement joins TRBV3-1 (or the pseudogene TRBV3-2) to TRBJ2-7; tentative D call: TRBD2 (5 bases). Trimming shortened V by 4 bases and J by 3 bases, and 16 bases separated the two germline ends. Germline CDR1 LGHDT, CDR2 YNNKEL (reference sequence). This CDR3 has 15 amino acids. The CDR3 DNA sequence: TGTGCCAGCAGCCTTTCAGTGGACTCGGGCTACGAGCAGTACTTC. Translating it yields CASSLSVDSGYEQYF.

The chain has TRBV4-2 and TRBJ1-1; possibly TRBD1 for D (6 bases). The CDR3 sequence is 16 residues long. The germline gives CDR1 LGHNA, CDR2 YNFKEQ. Between the trimmed V and J ends, which lost 1 base and 4 bases, there was a span of 16 bases. CDR3 sequence (DNA): TGTGCCAGCAGCCAAGGGGTCAGGGGCATGGGCACTGAAGCTTTCTTT. Its translation is CASSQGVRGMGTEAFF.

The chain combines TRBV27 with TRBJ1-1, with D perhaps matching TRBD1 (6 bases). V was shortened by 5 bases and J by 3 bases, with 22 bases between the two germline ends. This CDR3 has 17 residues. The germline gives CDR1 MNHEY, CDR2 SMNVEV (reference sequence). The CDR3 DNA reads as TGTGCCAGCAGTCCCCCTAGGGCAGGGGAACCGGACACTGAAGCTTTCTTT. It translates to CASSPPRAGEPDTEAFF.

The V gene is TRBV19, the J gene TRBJ1-2, with D tentatively TRBD1 (6 bases). With 4 bases removed from V and 0 bases from J, the gap between germline ends came to 15 bases. The CDR3 has 16 amino acids. Germline values: CDR1 LNHDA, CDR2 SQIVND (reference sequence). The CDR3 loop is CASSRRGGAPNYGYTF. CDR3 nucleotides: TGTGCCAGTAGTAGGCGAGGGGGGGCGCCTAACTATGGCTACACCTTC.

The V call is TRBV29-1, the J call TRBJ2-2, with D perhaps matching TRBD2 (6 bases). From germline, CDR1 is SQVTM and CDR2 ANQGSEA. V gave up 7 bases and J gave up 1 base, with 10 bases separating them. The CDR3 loop spans 13 amino acids. The CDR3 here is CSATGENTGELFF. The CDR3 coding sequence is TGCAGCGCCACGGGAGAGAACACCGGGGAGCTGTTTTTT.

V and J are TRBV5-1 and TRBJ2-3; a possible D gene is TRBD1 (5 bases). Trimming pared 2 bases from V and 3 bases from J, leaving 10 bases between. The CDR3 totals 14 residues. Germline CDR1 is SGHRS and CDR2 is YFSETQ. The DNA of the CDR3 is TGCGCCAGCAGCTTCTCAGGGCTAACAGATACGCAGTATTTT. It codes for CASSFSGLTDTQYF.

The gene calls are TRBV24-1 and TRBJ2-4; TRBD2 agrees at 12 bases. The CDR3 spans 15 residues. Germline V gene lookup returns CDR1 KGHDR and CDR2 SFDVKD. Trimming at V came to 4 bases and at J to 10 bases, leaving 7 bases not matched to a gene. The DNA of the CDR3 is TGTGCCACCAGTGAAGGGACTAGCGGGCCCGGAATTCAGTACTTC. It encodes CATSEGTSGPGIQYF.

The V and J genes are TRBV12-3 or TRBV12-4 and TRBJ1-1; D is unclear. With 4 bases removed from V and 8 bases from J, the gap between germline ends came to 14 bases. CDR3 length: 13 amino acids. CDR3 bases: TGTGCCAGCAGTTGGGGATCGGGGTTAGAAGCTTTCTTT. Translating it yields CASSWGSGLEAFF.

The rearrangement uses TRBV6-5 and TRBJ1-2; 7 bases line up with TRBD1. Germline values: CDR1 MNHEY, CDR2 SVGAGI. The CDR3 runs to 14 residues. V lost 8 bases and J lost 2; bases outside the gene matches: 8. This CDR3 reads CASRAQGVNYGYTF. In DNA form, the CDR3 reads TGTGCCAGCCGGGCGCAGGGGGTCAACTATGGCTACACCTTC.

This clone was counted a few times. The chain links TRBV19 to TRBJ2-2; tentatively, D is TRBD2 (5 bases). In germline, CDR1 is LNHDA, CDR2 SQIVND (reference sequence). V was shortened by 3 bases and J by 5 bases, with 10 bases between the two germline ends. The CDR3 runs 14 residues. CDR3 in amino acids: CASSIVGETGELFF. Written as DNA, the CDR3 is TGTGCCAGTAGTATCGTCGGGGAAACCGGGGAGCTGTTTTTT.

The V gene is TRBV30, the J gene TRBJ1-4, with D perhaps matching TRBD1 (5 bases). Between the trimmed V and J ends, which lost 2 bases and 7 bases, there was a span of 8 bases. Germline assignment: CDR1 GTSNPN and CDR2 SVGIG (reference sequence). There are 12 residues in the CDR3. For the CDR3, the DNA is TGTGCCTGGAGTAGTGACAGTGAAAAACTGTTTTTT. This gives the protein CAWSSDSEKLFF.

CDR3 DNA sequence: TGTGCCAGTAGGGCCGCGGGGGTCTACGAGCAGTACTTC. This translates into CASRAAGVYEQYF. The V gene is TRBV19, the J gene TRBJ2-7; 7 nucleotides align to TRBD2. V lost 6 bases to trimming and J lost 3 bases; unmatched junction nucleotides: 5. Germline loops: CDR1 LNHDA, CDR2 SQIVND (reference sequence). This CDR3 contains 13 residues.

This clone was counted a single time. V is TRBV28 and J is TRBJ2-1, with 10 positions matching TRBD2. Germline values: CDR1 MDHEN, CDR2 SYDVKM. This CDR3 has 13 amino acids. Unmatched junction bases numbered 5, after V lost 9 bases and J lost 6 bases. The CDR3 nucleotides are TGTGCCAGTCTTAGCGGGAGGCCCAATGAGCAGTTCTTC. Protein sequence: CASLSGRPNEQFF.

The CDR3 DNA sequence: TGTGCCAGCAGTCCCTGGACAGCAGCTACCTACGAGCAGTACTTC. Translating gives CASSPWTAATYEQYF. The chain is built from TRBV6-2 or TRBV6-3 and TRBJ2-7; a weak D match, TRBD1 (6 bases). V was trimmed by 5 bases and J by 2 bases, leaving 16 bases between them. CDR1 and CDR2 from the germline V gene are MNHEY and SVGEGT. This CDR3 spans 15 amino acids.

V is TRBV5-5 and J is TRBJ1-3; maybe TRBD1 (6 bases). Germline V CDR1 and CDR2: SGHKS, YYEKEE (reference sequence). This CDR3 contains 14 residues. V lost 4 bases and J lost 0, with 8 bases in between. The CDR3 DNA follows: TGTGCCAGCAGCGTGACAGGCTCTGGAAACACCATATATTTT. Translation: CASSVTGSGNTIYF.